The present entry profiles one T cell receptor beta chain with its context. The antigen is undetermined. This sample is part of a study of a mutant IDH1 vaccine in newly diagnosed glioma. Study-wide background: Patients received vaccination from 4-6 weeks after radiotherapy alone, or with temozolomide cycles.

Time point defined: week 5, during vaccination. Each vaccine dose was 300 ug of mutant IDH1 20-mer peptide, with topical imiquimod. There were new WHO grade 3 or 4 astrocytomas in the donors, and these were IDH1-mutant and ATRX-lost. Libraries were prepared by immunoSEQ multiplex PCR; TCRdb keeps only in-frame clonotypes and omits some of them. This sample has about 25,000 clones; approximately 80% occur once, and the top ten carry roughly a tenth. The sequencing here drew on PBMCs, taken from a glioma patient whose treatment included an IDH1 peptide vaccine. The clonotype comes from a man aged 40-55 years with glioma.

The CDR3 sequence: CASSLTGNEYTYNEQFF. The CDR3 bases are TGTGCCAGCTCGCTGACAGGGAATGAGTATACCTACAATGAGCAGTTCTTC. The genes are TRBV18 and TRBJ2-1; 7 positions agree with TRBD1. Germline CDR1 reads KGHSH; CDR2 reads LQKENI. The V gene end was trimmed by 6 bases and the J gene end by 2 bases; junction bases not matched to a gene: 13. This CDR3 is 17 amino acids long.